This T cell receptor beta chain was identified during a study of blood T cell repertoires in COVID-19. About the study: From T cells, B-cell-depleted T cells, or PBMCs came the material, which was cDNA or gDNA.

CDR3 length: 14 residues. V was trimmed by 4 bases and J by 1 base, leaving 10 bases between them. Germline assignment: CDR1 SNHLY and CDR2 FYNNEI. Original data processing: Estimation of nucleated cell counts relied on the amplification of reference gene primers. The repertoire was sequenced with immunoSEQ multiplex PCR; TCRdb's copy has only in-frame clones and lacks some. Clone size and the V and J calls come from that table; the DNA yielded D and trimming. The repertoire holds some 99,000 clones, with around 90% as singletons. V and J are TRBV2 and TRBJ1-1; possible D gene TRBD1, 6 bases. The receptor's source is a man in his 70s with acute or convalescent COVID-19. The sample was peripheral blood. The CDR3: CASSVGHSNTEAFF. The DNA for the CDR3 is TGTGCCAGCAGTGTGGGACATTCGAACACTGAAGCTTTCTTT.